This T cell receptor (beta chain) is from a study of shared clonotypes between healthy human individuals. As for the study in general: Researchers assigned three CD4 naive, three CD4 memory, two CD8 naive and one CD8 memory plate to each donor.

Looked up from germline, CDR1 is SEHNR and CDR2 is FQNEAQ (reference sequence). V gave up 5 bases and J gave up 0 bases, with 10 bases separating them. This CDR3 has 15 residues. Naive-designated CD8 cells lacked CD45RO, were positively enriched for CCR7, and omitted terminally differentiated effector memory CD45RA+ cells. None of the donors, who were healthy HIV-negative adults, had recently had acute infections or vaccinations. This clone was counted a single time. Its antigen is still unknown. Template for every sorted-subset replicate PCR totaled about 200 ng DNA, 25,000 to 30,000 T cell genomes. Clones were sequenced by immunoSEQ multiplex PCR, and TCRdb holds only the in-frame ones, with some missing. The repertoire holds about 2 million clones, with 85% to 95% as singletons. Study-wide results and caveats: Non-shared clonotypes had lower generation probabilities than those shared by all four donors.

The clonotype originates from a man between 18 and 35 years old in good health. The chain carries TRBV7-9 and TRBJ2-2, with a tentative D call TRBD1 (5 bases). The source material was naive CD8+ T cells sorted from blood. CDR3 sequence reads: CASSHQGSNTGELFF. In DNA form, the CDR3 reads TGTGCCAGCAGCCACCAGGGATCGAACACCGGGGAGCTGTTTTTT.